This T cell receptor (beta chain) came from a study of T cells expressing NK-cell markers. Study-wide background: With respect to HCMV, most of the eight sequenced donors were seropositive, and one was seronegative.

No DNA is given; TCRdb re-called the 5' RACE reads and lists each CDR3 protein once. The repertoire shows roughly 420,000 distinct CDR3 sequences; the top ten hold under 7.5%. Regarding the study as a whole: The study left the HCMV specificity of expanded NKG2C+ T cell clones unresolved.

The length of the CDR3 is 17 residues. CDR1 is DFQATT, CDR2 SNEGSKA, per germline (reference sequence). A note on this clonotype: The antigen remains unidentified.

This sequence originates from a woman aged 18-69 years in good health. The V gene is TRBV20-1, the J gene TRBJ2-6. Input material: blood T cells: a sorted CD56 or NKG2C T cell subset, CD4+ or CD8+ T cells, or bulk PBMC T cells (not recorded which). CDR3: CSARDATWKYGPNVLTF.